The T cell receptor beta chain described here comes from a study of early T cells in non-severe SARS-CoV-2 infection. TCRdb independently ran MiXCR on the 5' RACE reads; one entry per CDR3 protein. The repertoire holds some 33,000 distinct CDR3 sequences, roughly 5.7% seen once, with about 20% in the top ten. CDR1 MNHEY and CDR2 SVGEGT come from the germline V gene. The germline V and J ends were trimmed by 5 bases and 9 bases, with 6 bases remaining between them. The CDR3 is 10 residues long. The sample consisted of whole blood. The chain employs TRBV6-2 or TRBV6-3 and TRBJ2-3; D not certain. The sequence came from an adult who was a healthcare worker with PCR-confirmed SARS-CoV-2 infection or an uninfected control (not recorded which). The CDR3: CASSAETQYF. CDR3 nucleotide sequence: TGTGCCAGCAGTGCCGAGACGCAGTATTTT.